A selection of T cell receptor beta chains follows, all from one sample in a study of blood T cell repertoires in COVID-19. TCRdb's table, derived via immunoSEQ multiplex PCR, lists solely in-frame clones and lacks some. The sample yields about 140,000 clones, almost 80% seen once. The specimen was peripheral blood. The source is a man between 45 and 60 years old with active or convalescent COVID-19. CDR3s include the opening cysteine and the closing phenylalanine or tryptophan. A D gene is named only where the DNA matches it firmly. Clone size, where shown, is once, few, many, or a class for clones that have expanded.

v_gene: TRBV27
abundance: .
j_gene: TRBJ2-3
d_gene: TRBD2
CDR3aa: CASSLWTSSRDTQYF
CDR3nt: TGTGCCAGCAGTCTCTGGACTAGCTCGAGAGATACGCAGTATTTT

v_gene: TRBV24-1
abundance: .
j_gene: TRBJ1-5
d_gene: .
CDR3aa: CATSDSRGSSNQPQHF
CDR3nt: TGTGCCACCAGTGACTCCAGGGGTAGTAGCAATCAGCCCCAGCATTTT

v_gene: TRBV6-5
abundance: .
j_gene: TRBJ1-1
d_gene: .
CDR3aa: CASRTSGLEAFF
CDR3nt: TGTGCCAGCAGAACCTCAGGGTTGGAAGCTTTCTTT

v_gene: TRBV6-5
abundance: few
j_gene: TRBJ2-7
d_gene: TRBD1
CDR3aa: CATGDRGRSSYEQYF
CDR3nt: TGTGCCACTGGGGACAGGGGCCGGAGCTCCTACGAGCAGTACTTC

v_gene: TRBV5-1
abundance: once
j_gene: TRBJ1-2
d_gene: TRBD1
CDR3aa: CASSLNRGTPYGYTF
CDR3nt: TGCGCCAGCAGCTTAAACAGGGGAACTCCCTATGGCTACACCTTC

v_gene: TRBV6-5
abundance: .
j_gene: TRBJ2-2
d_gene: .
CDR3aa: CASSSAWGLNGELFF
CDR3nt: TGTGCCAGCAGCTCGGCCTGGGGGCTGAACGGGGAGCTGTTTTTT

v_gene: TRBV27
abundance: .
j_gene: TRBJ2-7
d_gene: .
CDR3aa: CASSPVPDSSYEQYF
CDR3nt: TGTGCCAGCAGTCCCGTCCCAGACAGTTCCTACGAGCAGTACTTC

v_gene: TRBV7-9
abundance: .
j_gene: TRBJ2-5
d_gene: TRBD1
CDR3aa: CASSLGTGTGPGETQYF
CDR3nt: TGTGCCAGCAGCTTAGGGACCGGGACAGGACCGGGGGAGACCCAGTACTTC

v_gene: TRBV27
abundance: .
j_gene: TRBJ1-1
d_gene: TRBD1
CDR3aa: CASSPLWDRGPDTEAFF
CDR3nt: TGTGCCAGCAGTCCTCTGTGGGACAGGGGGCCGGACACTGAAGCTTTCTTT

v_gene: TRBV28
abundance: .
j_gene: TRBJ2-3
d_gene: .
CDR3aa: CASSFLAGGTDTQYF
CDR3nt: TGTGCCAGCAGTTTTCTAGCAGGGGGCACAGATACGCAGTATTTT

v_gene: TRBV7-2
abundance: .
j_gene: TRBJ2-3
d_gene: .
CDR3aa: CASSTQQGMVDTQYF
CDR3nt: TGTGCCAGCAGCACCCAACAGGGAATGGTAGATACGCAGTATTTT

v_gene: TRBV5-1
abundance: .
j_gene: TRBJ1-6
d_gene: TRBD1
CDR3aa: CASSLDQGDNSPLHF
CDR3nt: TGCGCCAGCAGCTTGGATCAGGGGGATAATTCACCCCTCCACTTT

v_gene: TRBV27
abundance: few
j_gene: TRBJ1-1
d_gene: .
CDR3aa: CASSQDIMNTEAFF
CDR3nt: TGTGCCAGCAGTCAAGACATTATGAACACTGAAGCTTTCTTT

v_gene: TRBV5-4
abundance: .
j_gene: TRBJ1-1
d_gene: TRBD1
CDR3aa: CASSLDRGNTEAFF
CDR3nt: TGTGCCAGCAGCTTGGACAGGGGAAACACTGAAGCTTTCTTT

v_gene: TRBV13
abundance: few
j_gene: TRBJ1-4
d_gene: TRBD1
CDR3aa: CASSQTTGEGKLFF
CDR3nt: TGTGCCAGCTCACAAACGACAGGGGAAGGAAAACTGTTTTTT

v_gene: TRBV5-8
abundance: .
j_gene: TRBJ1-6
d_gene: .
CDR3aa: CASSRSLDSWRNSPLHF
CDR3nt: TGTGCCAGCAGCCGAAGTTTGGACAGTTGGCGGAATTCACCCCTCCACTTT

v_gene: TRBV24-1
abundance: once
j_gene: TRBJ2-5
d_gene: TRBD1
CDR3aa: CATSDPSTGRETQYF
CDR3nt: TGTGCCACCAGTGATCCCTCGACAGGGCGAGAGACCCAGTACTTC

v_gene: TRBV9
abundance: .
j_gene: TRBJ2-1
d_gene: .
CDR3aa: CASSVPYGVAASSYNEQFF
CDR3nt: TGTGCCAGCAGCGTCCCTTACGGGGTAGCGGCCAGCTCCTACAATGAGCAGTTCTTC

v_gene: TRBV6-1
abundance: few
j_gene: TRBJ2-1
d_gene: .
CDR3aa: CASSEFRGSYNEQFF
CDR3nt: TGTGCCAGCAGTGAATTCAGGGGCTCCTACAATGAGCAGTTCTTC

v_gene: TRBV6-5
abundance: .
j_gene: TRBJ1-5
d_gene: TRBD1
CDR3aa: CASSRGQGQPQHF
CDR3nt: TGTGCCAGCAGTAGGGGGCAGGGACAGCCCCAGCATTTT

v_gene: TRBV27
abundance: .
j_gene: TRBJ1-1
d_gene: TRBD1
CDR3aa: CASSPDRVGAFF
CDR3nt: TGTGCCAGCAGTCCAGACAGGGTCGGAGCTTTCTTT

v_gene: TRBV19
abundance: .
j_gene: TRBJ1-2
d_gene: .
CDR3aa: CASKKTGSEGYTF
CDR3nt: TGTGCCAGCAAGAAAACAGGGTCGGAAGGCTACACCTTC

v_gene: TRBV5-8
abundance: .
j_gene: TRBJ2-6
d_gene: .
CDR3aa: CASSSRGANVLTF
CDR3nt: TGTGCCAGCAGCTCGAGGGGGGCCAACGTCCTGACTTTC

v_gene: TRBV28
abundance: .
j_gene: TRBJ2-7
d_gene: .
CDR3aa: CASSLRPGWEEQYF
CDR3nt: TGTGCCAGCAGTTTGAGGCCGGGATGGGAAGAGCAGTACTTC

v_gene: TRBV5-6
abundance: .
j_gene: TRBJ2-6
d_gene: .
CDR3aa: CASSRKGHFYSGANVLTF
CDR3nt: TGTGCCAGCAGCAGGAAAGGACACTTTTACTCTGGGGCCAACGTCCTGACTTTC